This T cell receptor beta chain was found in a study of T cells in localized non-small cell lung cancer. TCRdb's table, derived via immunoSEQ multiplex PCR, lists solely in-frame clones and lacks some. The sample lists 90,000 or so clones, approximately 86% occurring once. Trimming stripped 6 bases from V and 7 bases from J, with 9 bases between. The CDR3 is made up of 11 amino acids. Germline CDR1 is SNHLY and CDR2 is FYNNEI. This clone has more than one count but fewer than ten. Specimen: peripheral blood, collected before any cancer treatment. This chain joins TRBV2 and TRBJ1-2; unclear D gene. The TCR sequence derives from a man aged 40-75 years with stage I squamous cell lung carcinoma. CDR3 sequence (DNA): TGTGCCAGCAGGGGTAGGGCTGGCTACACCTTC. Amino acid sequence: CASRGRAGYTF.